Detailed here is one T cell receptor beta chain. Antigen specificity is unknown. One entry per CDR3 protein results from TCRdb running MiXCR on the RT-PCR reads. The repertoire holds 280,000 or so distinct CDR3 sequences, with 20% to 25% as singletons. This sample was taken from a study of response to subunit inactivated influenza vaccine. Findings and limits, study-wide: Each seasonal influenza vaccination recruits few new T cells, the authors suggested.

This clonotype was sampled from a man aged 45 to 70 who received an inactivated influenza vaccine. Source: PBMCs from blood, taken less than 22 months after vaccination.

CDR3 region: CASTATGGARGYGYTF. In nucleotides, the CDR3 is TGTGCCAGCACCGCGACAGGGGGCGCCCGGGGCTATGGCTACACCTTC. The chain links TRBV6-1 to TRBJ1-2, with 10 bases matching TRBD1. CDR1 and CDR2 (germline): MNHNS, SASEGT. This CDR3 is built from 16 residues. With 7 bases clipped from V and 4 bases from J, the junction kept 12 bases outside the gene matches.